This TCR beta chain was captured in a study of CD8+ T cells in alopecia areata. As for the study in general: Treated patients were dosed with oral tofacitinib, taking 5 to 10 mg twice daily.

Those with alopecia areata gave lesional scalp punch biopsies and peripheral blood. Extraction and reverse transcription of RNA yielded cDNA as the sequencing template. This table comes from immunoSEQ multiplex PCR, and its TCRdb copy is limited to in-frame clones, with some not included. Among tens of thousands of clones, approximately 58% were seen once, and the ten largest hold 17%. V was clipped by 0 bases and J by 1 base, with 13 bases between them. Per germline, CDR1 PRHDT and CDR2 FYEKMQ (reference sequence). This CDR3 is built from 16 residues. Sequences were derived from CD8+ T cells sorted from blood, sampled at week 0. The chain is built from TRBV13 and TRBJ2-7, with no clear D. The TCR was taken from a human donor with alopecia areata. Written as DNA, the CDR3 is TGTGCCAGCAGCTTAGGGAAGGAGAGTATTTCCTACGAGCAGTACTTC. Amino acid sequence: CASSLGKESISYEQYF.